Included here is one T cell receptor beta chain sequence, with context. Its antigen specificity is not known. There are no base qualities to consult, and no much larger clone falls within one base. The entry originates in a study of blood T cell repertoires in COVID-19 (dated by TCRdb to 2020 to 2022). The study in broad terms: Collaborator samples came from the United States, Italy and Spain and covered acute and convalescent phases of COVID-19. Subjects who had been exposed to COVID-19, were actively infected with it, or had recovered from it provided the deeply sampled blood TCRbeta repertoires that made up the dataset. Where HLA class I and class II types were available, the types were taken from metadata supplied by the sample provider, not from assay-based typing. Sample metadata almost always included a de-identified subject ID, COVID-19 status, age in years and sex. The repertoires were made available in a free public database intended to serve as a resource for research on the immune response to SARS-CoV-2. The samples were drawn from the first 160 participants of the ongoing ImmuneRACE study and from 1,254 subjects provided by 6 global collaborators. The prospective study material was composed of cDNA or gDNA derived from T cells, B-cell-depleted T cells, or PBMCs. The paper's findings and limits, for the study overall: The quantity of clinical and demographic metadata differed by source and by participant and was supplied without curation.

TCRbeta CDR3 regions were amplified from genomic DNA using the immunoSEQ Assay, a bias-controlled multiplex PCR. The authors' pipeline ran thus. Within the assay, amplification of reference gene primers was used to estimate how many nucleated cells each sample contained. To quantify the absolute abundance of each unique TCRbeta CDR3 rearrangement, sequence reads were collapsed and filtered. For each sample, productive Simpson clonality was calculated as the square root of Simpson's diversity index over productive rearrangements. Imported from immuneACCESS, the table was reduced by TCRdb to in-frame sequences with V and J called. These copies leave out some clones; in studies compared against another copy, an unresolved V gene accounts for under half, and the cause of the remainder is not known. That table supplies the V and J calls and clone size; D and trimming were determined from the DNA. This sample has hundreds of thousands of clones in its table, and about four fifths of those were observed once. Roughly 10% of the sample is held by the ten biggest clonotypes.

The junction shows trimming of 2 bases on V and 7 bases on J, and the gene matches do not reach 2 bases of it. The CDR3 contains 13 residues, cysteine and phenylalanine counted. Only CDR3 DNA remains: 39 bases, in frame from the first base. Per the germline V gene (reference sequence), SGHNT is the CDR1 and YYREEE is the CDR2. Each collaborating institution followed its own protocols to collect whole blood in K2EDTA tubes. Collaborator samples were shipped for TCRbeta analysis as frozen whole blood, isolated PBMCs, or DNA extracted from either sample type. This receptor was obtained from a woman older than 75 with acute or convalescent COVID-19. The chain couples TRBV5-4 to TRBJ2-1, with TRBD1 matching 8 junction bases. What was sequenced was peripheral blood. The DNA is TGTGCCAGCAGCTTCCAGGGGGCAAATGAGCAGTTCTTC. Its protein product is CASSFQGANEQFF.